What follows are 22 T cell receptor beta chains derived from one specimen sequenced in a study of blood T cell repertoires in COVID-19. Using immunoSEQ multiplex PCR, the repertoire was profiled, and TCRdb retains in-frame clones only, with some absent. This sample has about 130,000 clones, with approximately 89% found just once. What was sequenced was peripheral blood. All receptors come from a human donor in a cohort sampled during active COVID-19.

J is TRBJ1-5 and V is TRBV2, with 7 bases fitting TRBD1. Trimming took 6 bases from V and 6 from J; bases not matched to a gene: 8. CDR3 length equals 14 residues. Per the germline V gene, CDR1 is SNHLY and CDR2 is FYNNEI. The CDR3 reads CASRGDSEAQPQHF. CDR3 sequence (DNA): TGTGCCAGCAGGGGGGACAGCGAGGCTCAGCCCCAGCATTTT.

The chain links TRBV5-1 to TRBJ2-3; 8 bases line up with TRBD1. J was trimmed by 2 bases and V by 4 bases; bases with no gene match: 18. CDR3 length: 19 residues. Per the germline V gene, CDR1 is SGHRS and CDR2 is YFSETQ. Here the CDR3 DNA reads TGCGCCAGCAGCCCGATGAGGGGGGTGACAGGGGCCACCACAGATACGCAGTATTTT. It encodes CASSPMRGVTGATTDTQYF.

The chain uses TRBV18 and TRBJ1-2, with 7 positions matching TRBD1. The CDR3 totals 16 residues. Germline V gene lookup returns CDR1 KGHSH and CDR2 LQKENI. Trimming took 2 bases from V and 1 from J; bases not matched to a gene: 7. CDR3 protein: CASSPGTAILNYGYTF. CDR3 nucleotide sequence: TGTGCCAGCTCACCAGGGACAGCGATACTTAACTATGGCTACACCTTC. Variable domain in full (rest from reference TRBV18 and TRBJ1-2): NAGVMQNPRHLVRRRGQEARLRCSPMKGHSHVYWYRQLPEEGLKFMVYLQKENIIDESGMPKERFSAEFPKEGPSILRIQQVVRGDSAAYFCASSPGTAILNYGYTFGSGTRLTVV.

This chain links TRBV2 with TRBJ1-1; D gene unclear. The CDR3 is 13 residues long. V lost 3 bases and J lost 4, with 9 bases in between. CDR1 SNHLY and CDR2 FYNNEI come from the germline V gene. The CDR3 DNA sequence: TGTGCCAGCAGTGATGAACAGAGCACTGAAGCTTTCTTT. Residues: CASSDEQSTEAFF.

The CDR3 DNA is TGTGCCAGCAGCGATACCGGGACTAGCATCGTCGATGAGCAGTTCTTC. Its protein is CASSDTGTSIVDEQFF. This chain joins TRBV7-3 and TRBJ2-1, with TRBD2 identical over 9 bases. The CDR3 totals 16 residues. Germline V CDR1 and CDR2: SGHTA, FQGTGA. V shed 5 bases and J 8 bases; nucleotides not matched to a gene: 13.

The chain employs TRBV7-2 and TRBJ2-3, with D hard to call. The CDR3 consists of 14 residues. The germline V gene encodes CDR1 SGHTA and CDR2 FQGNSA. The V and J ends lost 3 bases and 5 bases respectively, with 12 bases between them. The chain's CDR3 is CASSLSVIEDTQYF. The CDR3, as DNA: TGTGCCAGCAGCTTGTCGGTGATAGAAGATACGCAGTATTTT.

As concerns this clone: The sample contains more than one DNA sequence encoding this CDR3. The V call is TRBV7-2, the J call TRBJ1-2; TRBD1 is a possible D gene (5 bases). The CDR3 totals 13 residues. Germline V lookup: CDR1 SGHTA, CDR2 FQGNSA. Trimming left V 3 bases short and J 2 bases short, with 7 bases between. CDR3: CASSLAGNYGYTF. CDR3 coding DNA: TGTGCCAGCAGCTTGGCAGGGAACTATGGCTACACCTTC.

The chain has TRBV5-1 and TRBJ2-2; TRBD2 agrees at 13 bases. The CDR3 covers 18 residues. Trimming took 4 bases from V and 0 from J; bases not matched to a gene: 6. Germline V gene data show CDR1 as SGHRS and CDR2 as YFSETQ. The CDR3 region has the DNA TGCGCCAGCAGCAGGGTGGGACTAGCGGGACCGAACACCGGGGAGCTGTTTTTT. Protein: CASSRVGLAGPNTGELFF.

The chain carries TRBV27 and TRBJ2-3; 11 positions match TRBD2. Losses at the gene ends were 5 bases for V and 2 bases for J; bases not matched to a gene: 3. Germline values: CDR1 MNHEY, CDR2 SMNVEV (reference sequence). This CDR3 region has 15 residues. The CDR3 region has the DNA TGTGCCAGCAGTCAGGGACTAGCGGACACAGATACGCAGTATTTT. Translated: CASSQGLADTDTQYF.

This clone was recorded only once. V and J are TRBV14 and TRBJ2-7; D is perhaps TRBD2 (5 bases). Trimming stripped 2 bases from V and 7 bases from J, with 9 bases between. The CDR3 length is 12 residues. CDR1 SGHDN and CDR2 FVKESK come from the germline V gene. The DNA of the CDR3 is TGTGCCAGCAGCCAATCGCCGGGGGAGCAGTACTTC. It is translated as CASSQSPGEQYF. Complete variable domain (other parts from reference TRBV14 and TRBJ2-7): EAGVTQFPSHSVIEKGQTVTLRCDPISGHDNLYWYRRVMGKEIKFLLHFVKESKQDESGMPNNRFLAERTGGTYSTLKVQPAELEDSGVYFCASSQSPGEQYFGPGTRLTVT.

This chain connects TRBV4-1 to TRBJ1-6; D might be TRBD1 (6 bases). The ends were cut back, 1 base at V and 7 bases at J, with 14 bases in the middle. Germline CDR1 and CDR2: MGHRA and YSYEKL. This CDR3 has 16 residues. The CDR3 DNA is TGCGCCAGCAGCCAAGGCCTACAGGGAGGGAATTCACCCCTCCACTTT. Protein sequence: CASSQGLQGGNSPLHF.

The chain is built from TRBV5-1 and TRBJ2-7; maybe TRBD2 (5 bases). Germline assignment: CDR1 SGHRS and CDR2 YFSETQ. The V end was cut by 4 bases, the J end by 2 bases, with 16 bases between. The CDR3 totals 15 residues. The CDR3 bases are TGCGCCAGCAGCCTTGGCGCTAGCTCAACCTACGAGCAGTACTTC. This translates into CASSLGASSTYEQYF. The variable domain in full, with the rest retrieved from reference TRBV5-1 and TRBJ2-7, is KAGVTQTPRYLIKTRGQQVTLSCSPISGHRSVSWYQQTPGQGLQFLFEYFSETQRNKGNFPGRFSGRQFSNSRSEMNVSTLELGDSALYLCASSLGASSTYEQYFGPGTRLTVT.

The CDR3 sequence: CASGLGGAPSSYNEQFF. CDR3 nucleotides: TGTGCTAGTGGTTTGGGCGGGGCCCCCAGCTCCTACAATGAGCAGTTCTTC. The V call is TRBV12-5, the J call TRBJ2-1, with a weak D call TRBD2 (6 bases). CDR1 LGHNT and CDR2 FRNRAP come from the germline V gene. Trimming left V 1 base short and J 0 bases short, with 13 bases between. This CDR3 has 17 amino acids.

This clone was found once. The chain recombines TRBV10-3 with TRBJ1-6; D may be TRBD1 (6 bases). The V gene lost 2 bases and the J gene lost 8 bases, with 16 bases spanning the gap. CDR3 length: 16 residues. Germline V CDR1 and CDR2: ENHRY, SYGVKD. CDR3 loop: CAISEPRRGFHSPLHF. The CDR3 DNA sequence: TGTGCCATCAGTGAGCCCCGCAGGGGATTCCATTCACCCCTCCACTTT.

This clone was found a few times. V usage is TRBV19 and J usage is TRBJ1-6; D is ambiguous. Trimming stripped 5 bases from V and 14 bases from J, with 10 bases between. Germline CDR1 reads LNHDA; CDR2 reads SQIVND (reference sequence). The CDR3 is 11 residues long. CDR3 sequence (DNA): TGTGCCAGTAGTTCGTTTTTAGCCCTCCACTTT. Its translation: CASSSFLALHF.

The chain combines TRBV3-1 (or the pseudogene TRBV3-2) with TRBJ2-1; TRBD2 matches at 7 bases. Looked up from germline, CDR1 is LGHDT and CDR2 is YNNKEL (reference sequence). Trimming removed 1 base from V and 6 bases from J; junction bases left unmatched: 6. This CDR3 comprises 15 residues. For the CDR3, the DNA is TGTGCCAGCAGCCAAGGGCGCGGGAGTTTCAATGAGCAGTTCTTC. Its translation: CASSQGRGSFNEQFF.

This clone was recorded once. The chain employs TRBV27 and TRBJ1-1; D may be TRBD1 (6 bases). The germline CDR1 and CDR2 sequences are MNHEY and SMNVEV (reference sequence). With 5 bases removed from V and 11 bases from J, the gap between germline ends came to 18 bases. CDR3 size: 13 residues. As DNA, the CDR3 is TGTGCCAGCAGTATTCGGGACACCGTGTGGGCTTTCTTT. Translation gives CASSIRDTVWAFF.

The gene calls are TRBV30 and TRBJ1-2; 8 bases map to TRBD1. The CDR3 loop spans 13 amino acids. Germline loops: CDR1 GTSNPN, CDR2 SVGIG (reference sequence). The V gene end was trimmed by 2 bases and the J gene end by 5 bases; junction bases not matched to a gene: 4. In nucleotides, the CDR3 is TGTGCCTGGAGTCCGGGACAGGTTTATGGCTACACCTTC. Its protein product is CAWSPGQVYGYTF.

CDR3 in DNA: TGTGCCAGCAGTACCGACAGGGGCCTAGATGGCTACACCTTC. Amino acid sequence: CASSTDRGLDGYTF. V and J are TRBV6-5 and TRBJ1-2, with 8 bases aligning to TRBD1. This CDR3 comprises 14 residues. Germline V gene data show CDR1 as MNHEY and CDR2 as SVGAGI. Trimming cost V 5 bases and J 6 bases; bases outside gene matches: 8.

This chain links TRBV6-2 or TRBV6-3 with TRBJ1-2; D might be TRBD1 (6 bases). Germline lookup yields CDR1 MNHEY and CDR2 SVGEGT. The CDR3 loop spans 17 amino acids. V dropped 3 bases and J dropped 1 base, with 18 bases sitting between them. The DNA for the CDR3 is TGTGCCAGCAGTTATTTGATCAGGGGCGCCCATAACTATGGCTACACCTTC. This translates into CASSYLIRGAHNYGYTF.

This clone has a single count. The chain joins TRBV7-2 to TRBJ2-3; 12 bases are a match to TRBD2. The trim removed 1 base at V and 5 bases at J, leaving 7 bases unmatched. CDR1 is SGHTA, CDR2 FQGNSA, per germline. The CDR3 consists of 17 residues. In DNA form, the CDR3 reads TGTGCCAGCAGCTTAGTGGCTAGCGGGGGGGCAGTAGATACGCAGTATTTT. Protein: CASSLVASGGAVDTQYF.

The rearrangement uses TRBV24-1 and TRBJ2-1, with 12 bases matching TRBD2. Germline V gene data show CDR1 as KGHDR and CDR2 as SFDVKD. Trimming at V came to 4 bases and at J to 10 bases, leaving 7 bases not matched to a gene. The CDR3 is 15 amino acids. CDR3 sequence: CATSDRLAGEWEQFF. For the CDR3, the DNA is TGTGCCACCAGTGACCGACTAGCGGGAGAATGGGAGCAGTTCTTC.